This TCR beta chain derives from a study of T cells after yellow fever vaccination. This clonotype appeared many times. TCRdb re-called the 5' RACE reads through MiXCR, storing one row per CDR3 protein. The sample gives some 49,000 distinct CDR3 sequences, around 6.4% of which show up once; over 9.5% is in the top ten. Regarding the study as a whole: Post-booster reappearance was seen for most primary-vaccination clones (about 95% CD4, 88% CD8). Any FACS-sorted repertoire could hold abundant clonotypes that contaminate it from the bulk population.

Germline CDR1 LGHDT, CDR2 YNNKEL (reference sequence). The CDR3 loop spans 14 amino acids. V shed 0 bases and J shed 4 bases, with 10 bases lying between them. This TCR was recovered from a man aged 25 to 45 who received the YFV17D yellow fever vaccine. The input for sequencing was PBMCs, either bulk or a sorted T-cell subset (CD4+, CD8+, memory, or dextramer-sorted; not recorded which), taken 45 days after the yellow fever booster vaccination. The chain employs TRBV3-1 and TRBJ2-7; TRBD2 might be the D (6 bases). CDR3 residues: CASSQDLARYEQYF. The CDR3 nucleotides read TGTGCCAGCAGCCAAGACCTAGCGCGGTACGAGCAGTACTTC.